A single T cell receptor (beta chain) is shown here with its context. This specimen comes from a study of T cell changes during pregnancy in multiple sclerosis. The germline V gene encodes CDR1 SGDLS and CDR2 YYNGEE. The V end was cut by 0 bases, the J end by 9 bases, with 16 bases between. This CDR3 has 15 residues. Generated by immunoSEQ multiplex PCR, the TCRdb table keeps only in-frame clones and is missing some. The data hold 35,000 to 50,000 clones, with just under 95% observed a single time. The sample was CD4+ T cells from peripheral blood mononuclear cells, taken in the first trimester of pregnancy. This TCR derives from a female donor with multiple sclerosis, enrolled in a pregnancy study. The V call is TRBV9, the J call TRBJ2-1; tentative D call: TRBD1 (8 bases). CDR3 bases: TGTGCCAGCAGCGTAGCTCTACAGGGGGAGGGTGAGCAGTTCTTC. It encodes CASSVALQGEGEQFF.